The rows below give T cell receptor beta chains drawn from one sample of a study of beta chain features in type 1 diabetes. Sequencing used immunoSEQ multiplex PCR; TCRdb keeps in-frame clones, though not all of them. The sample yields fewer than 650,000 clones, roughly 16% seen once. The specimen was naive CD4+ T cells from blood. The source of these receptors is a man aged 18 to 29 in good health. Each CDR3 is given with its conserved first and last residue. The D gene is left open where the match is weak. Clone size is shown for a subset of rows, as once, few, many or a class of expanded clone.

j_call clone_size d_call v_call cdr3_nt cdr3_aa
TRBJ2-1 NA NA TRBV29-1 TGCAGCGTTGAAGGGTCCCCAGCGGGCTCCTACAATGAGCAGTTCTTC CSVEGSPAGSYNEQFF
TRBJ1-5 few NA TRBV5-1 TGCGCCAGCAGCTTGGGAGGGTATCAGCCCCAGCATTTT CASSLGGYQPQHF
TRBJ1-2 NA NA TRBV4-3 TGCGCCAGCAGCCAAGATTCGCAGGGCAGAGGCTACACCTTC CASSQDSQGRGYTF
TRBJ2-2 many NA TRBV7-2 TGTGCCAGGGCCGAGTCAGGGGTCACCGGGGAGCTGTTTTTT CARAESGVTGELFF
TRBJ1-5 few NA TRBV4-2 TGTGCCAGCAGCCATTTGCAGGGTGATAGCAATCAGCCCCAGCATTTT CASSHLQGDSNQPQHF
TRBJ2-3 NA TRBD2 TRBV4-3 TGCGCCAGCAGCCAAGTTAAAAGGACTAGCGGAACTCCTCGCACAGATACGCAGTATTTT CASSQVKRTSGTPRTDTQYF
TRBJ2-1 few NA TRBV4-3 TGCGCCAGCAGCCAAGATAGTCAGGGGTGGAATGAGCAGTTCTTC CASSQDSQGWNEQFF
TRBJ1-4 NA NA TRBV7-2 TGTGCCAGCAGTTACGGGAGGTTCAAGGAAAAACTGTTTTTT CASSYGRFKEKLFF
TRBJ1-5 once NA TRBV7-2 TGTGCCAGCAGCTTAATTGGTGGAGGAAATCAGCCCCAGCATTTT CASSLIGGGNQPQHF
TRBJ1-2 few NA TRBV5-6 TGTGCCAGCAGCTTGGTGGGCAGGAAGGACTATGGCTACACCTTC CASSLVGRKDYGYTF
TRBJ2-5 few NA TRBV7-8 TGTGCCAGCAGCTTAGCGGGGGGCAGGGAGACCCAGTACTTC CASSLAGGRETQYF
TRBJ2-1 NA NA TRBV7-2 TGTGCCAGCAGCTTAGCGAAGGGGAGCTTTAATGAGCAGTTCTTC CASSLAKGSFNEQFF
TRBJ2-6 NA NA TRBV10-3 TGTGCCTCCTCCTCTGGGGCCAACGTCCTGACTTTC CASSSGANVLTF
TRBJ1-1 NA TRBD1 TRBV14 TGTGCCAGCAGCCGACGGACAGGGGGCACTGAAGCTTTCTTT CASSRRTGGTEAFF
TRBJ1-4 few NA TRBV10-3 TGTGCCATCGGAAACACAGGTGTCAATGAAAAACTGTTTTTT CAIGNTGVNEKLFF
TRBJ2-5 NA TRBD1 TRBV6-6 TGTGCCAGCAGTGCCGGGACAGGGAAAGAGACCCAGTACTTC CASSAGTGKETQYF
TRBJ1-1 few NA TRBV5-1 TGCGCCAGCAGCTTGGTCGGGACGGCGAACACTGAAGCTTTCTTT CASSLVGTANTEAFF